The 22 T cell receptor beta chains in this list originate from one sample, sequenced in a study of molecular identifiers for immune sequencing clone quantification. From the PCR reads, TCRdb called clonotypes with MiXCR, one entry per CDR3 protein. The sample consists of some 320,000 distinct CDR3 sequences, 20% to 25% of them appearing once. Material for sequencing was naive CD8+ T cells from blood, with Jurkat cell RNA spiked in. Subset defined: FACS-sorted CD8+CD4-CCR7+CD45RA+ naive T cells. Every receptor here comes from a human donor in good health. Some libraries in this study had Jurkat cell RNA spiked in.

This clonotype has ten or more counts. J is TRBJ1-1 and V is TRBV5-4; the D gene is possibly TRBD1 (6 bases). Germline V gene lookup returns CDR1 SGHNT and CDR2 YYREEE (reference sequence). This CDR3 has 15 amino acids. V shed 1 base and J shed 4 bases, with 14 bases lying between them. The CDR3 coding sequence is TGTGCCAGCAGCTTGTTGTCGGGGGCTGTCACTGAAGCTTTCTTT. Its protein is CASSLLSGAVTEAFF.

Details on this clonotype: A much larger clone lies a single base off, so this may be a read error. The CDR3 does not end in the conserved phenylalanine or tryptophan, so this is likely a read error. The chain employs TRBV7-9 and TRBJ2-7, with 8 bases aligning to TRBD1. The ends lost 4 bases at V and 5 bases at J; junction bases unmatched: 7. The CDR3 consists of 14 residues. CDR1 is SEHNR and CDR2 is FQNEAQ in the germline V gene (reference sequence). CDR3 protein: CASSSGQGLDEQYS. CDR3 DNA sequence: TGTGCCAGCAGCTCAGGACAGGGTTTGGACGAGCAGTACTCC.

This clonotype appeared many times. The chain recombines TRBV5-6 with TRBJ2-2, with 9 bases matching TRBD2. V lost 3 bases, J lost 3 bases, and 6 bases stayed unmatched. The germline V gene has CDR1 SGHDT and CDR2 YYEEEE. This CDR3 is 16 amino acids long. This CDR3 reads CASSSGTSRYTGELFF. In DNA form, the CDR3 reads TGTGCCAGCAGCTCCGGGACTAGCAGATACACCGGGGAGCTGTTTTTT.

The gene calls are TRBV19 and TRBJ2-1; D ambiguous. Germline lookup yields CDR1 LNHDA and CDR2 SQIVND (reference sequence). The germline V and J ends were trimmed by 1 base and 3 bases, with 7 bases remaining between them. This CDR3 contains 14 residues. This chain's CDR3 is CASSIVGSYNEQFF. CDR3 DNA: TGTGCCAGTAGTATAGTCGGAAGCTACAATGAGCAGTTCTTC.

This clonotype was recorded many times. V usage is TRBV5-1 and J usage is TRBJ2-7; D gene unclear. The V and J ends lost 0 bases and 2 bases respectively, with 6 bases between them. The CDR3 runs 13 residues. Per the germline V gene, CDR1 is SGHRS and CDR2 is YFSETQ. Here the CDR3 reads CASSLVSAYEQYF. The CDR3 DNA is TGCGCCAGCAGCTTGGTGTCGGCCTACGAGCAGTACTTC.

This clonotype was seen more than once but under ten times. The chain links TRBV4-1 to TRBJ2-5, with 11 positions matching TRBD2. V gave up 3 bases and J gave up 3 bases; unmatched junction bases: 9. Germline lookup yields CDR1 MGHRA and CDR2 YSYEKL. The CDR3 runs to 17 residues. CDR3 DNA: TGCGCCAGCAGCCAGAACCTTGCGGGACTAGCGGAAGAGACCCAGTACTTC. Translation: CASSQNLAGLAEETQYF.

The table lists this clonotype with many counts. The chain employs TRBV5-1 and TRBJ1-4; D is undetermined. V lost 5 bases and J 4 bases, leaving 15 bases between the germline ends. CDR3 length: 15 residues. Germline assignment: CDR1 SGHRS and CDR2 YFSETQ. In nucleotides, the CDR3 is TGCGCCAGCAGACGCGAAGAAGGTTATAATGAAAAACTGTTTTTT. Amino acid sequence: CASRREEGYNEKLFF.

In the case of this clonotype: A much larger clonotype is one base distant, so this may be a read error. V usage is TRBV4-1 and J usage is TRBJ2-7; the D gene is possibly TRBD1 (6 bases). The CDR3 is 14 residues long. Trimming left V 1 base short and J 4 bases short, with 11 bases between. Germline V gene data show CDR1 as MGHRA and CDR2 as YSYEKL. DNA of the CDR3: TGCGCCAGCAGCCAAGCCCGGGACACTTACGAGCAGTACTTC. This translates into CASSQARDTYEQYF.

This clonotype has at least ten counts. The rearrangement joins TRBV12-3 or TRBV12-4 to TRBJ2-2; 8 positions match TRBD2. This CDR3 contains 15 residues. Trimming cost V 3 bases and J 4 bases; bases outside gene matches: 4. The CDR3 region is CASSFAGGGTGELFF. CDR3 DNA sequence: TGTGCCAGCAGTTTTGCGGGAGGAGGCACCGGGGAGCTGTTTTTT.

Note on this clonotype: A much larger clonotype is one base distant, so this may be a read error. V is TRBV28 and J is TRBJ2-5, with D tentatively TRBD2 (5 bases). The CDR3 sequence is 12 residues long. Germline CDR1 reads MDHEN; CDR2 reads SYDVKM. The CDR3 DNA follows: TGTGCCAGCAGCTGGGCCGGGGAGAACCAGTACTTC. Its translation is CASSWAGENQYF.

Points on this clonotype: Possible read error: a much larger clone is one base away. The V gene is TRBV7-9, the J gene TRBJ2-7; 7 bases match TRBD2. This CDR3 region has 12 residues. The germline CDR1 and CDR2 sequences are SEHNR and FQNEAQ (reference sequence). V lost 5 bases, J lost 3 bases, and 1 base stayed unmatched. The DNA for the CDR3 is TGTGCCAGCAGCCGGGAGGTCTACGAGCAGTACTTC. Protein product: CASSREVYEQYF.

The table lists this clonotype with many counts. The V gene is TRBV7-9, the J gene TRBJ2-3, with 10 nucleotides matching TRBD2. Trimming at V came to 2 bases and at J to 3 bases, leaving 5 bases not matched to a gene. From germline, CDR1 is SEHNR and CDR2 FQNEAQ (reference sequence). CDR3 length: 16 amino acids. The CDR3 spells CASSLPSGSGTDTQYF. CDR3 sequence (DNA): TGTGCCAGCAGCTTACCTAGCGGGAGCGGAACAGATACGCAGTATTTT.

Comment on this clonotype: A much larger clone sits a single nucleotide away, making a read error possible. J is TRBJ1-1 and V is TRBV4-3; D not certain. The CDR3 is 17 amino acids. CDR1 LGHNA and CDR2 YSLEER come from the germline V gene. Here the CDR3 reads CASSQDQSISMNTEASF. CDR3 nucleotides: TGCGCCAGCAGCCAAGATCAGTCCATCTCGATGAACACTGAAGCTTCCTTT.

This rearrangement joins TRBV6-2 or TRBV6-3 to TRBJ2-7, with D possibly matching TRBD1 (7 bases). V gave up 5 bases and J gave up 1 base, with 18 bases separating them. This CDR3 has 16 residues. From germline, CDR1 is MNHEY and CDR2 SVGEGT. CDR3 DNA sequence: TGTGCCAGCAGTACGAACAGGGGACTTTCTTCCTACGAGCAGTACTTC. Amino acids: CASSTNRGLSSYEQYF.

This clonotype came up many times. The rearrangement uses TRBV4-1 and TRBJ2-7, with D maybe TRBD2 (7 bases). The germline gives CDR1 MGHRA, CDR2 YSYEKL. Trimming removed 0 bases from V and 5 bases from J, with 14 bases in between. This CDR3 is 15 amino acids long. CDR3 coding DNA: TGCGCCAGCAGCCAAGATCGGGGGGCGTCTGACGAGCAGTACTTC. It is translated as CASSQDRGASDEQYF.

This clonotype was picked up many times. The chain uses TRBV29-1 and TRBJ2-2; maybe TRBD2 (5 bases). From germline, CDR1 is SQVTM and CDR2 ANQGSEA. This CDR3 is built from 14 residues. The V gene lost 0 bases and the J gene lost 4 bases, with 9 bases spanning the gap. CDR3 DNA sequence: TGCAGCGTTGAAGATGACCGGGGCACCGGGGAGCTGTTTTTT. This codes for CSVEDDRGTGELFF.

As for this clonotype: A single base separates this from a much larger clone, so it may be a read error. V usage is TRBV6-5 and J usage is TRBJ2-7; TRBD2 might be the D (6 bases). There are 14 residues in the CDR3. CDR1 and CDR2 from the germline V gene are MNHEY and SVGAGI. CDR3 bases: TGTGCCAGCAGTTACTCTAGCGGAGCCTGGGAGCAGTGCTTC. Its translation is CASSYSSGAWEQCF.

This clonotype was found many times. This chain joins TRBV7-9 and TRBJ2-3; perhaps TRBD2 as D (6 bases). Germline CDR1 reads SEHNR; CDR2 reads FQNEAQ (reference sequence). Between the trimmed V and J ends, which lost 3 bases and 2 bases, there was a span of 9 bases. The CDR3 is made up of 14 amino acids. CDR3 nucleotides: TGTGCCAGCAGCTTGGCGGGACCCACAGATACGCAGTATTTT. Protein sequence: CASSLAGPTDTQYF.

Points on this clonotype: One base away lies a much larger clone, so this may be a sequencing read error. This chain joins TRBV7-9 and TRBJ1-5; D is perhaps TRBD1 (5 bases). V was clipped by 7 bases and J by 11 bases, with 15 bases between them. This CDR3 is built from 12 residues. Germline V gene data show CDR1 as SEHNR and CDR2 as FQNEAQ (reference sequence). The CDR3 reads CASTEDTQSQHF. CDR3 DNA sequence: TGTGCCAGCACGGAGGACACCCAGTCCCAGCATTTT.

As for this clonotype: This sequence may be a read error, since a much larger clone differs from it by one base. The V call is TRBV5-6, the J call TRBJ1-1; no firm D call. The CDR3 covers 15 residues. Germline V gene data show CDR1 as SGHDT and CDR2 as YYEEEE. Deletions cut 2 bases from V and 6 bases from J, with 17 bases between. The DNA of the CDR3 is TGTGCCAGCAGCTTTGAGATCAGTGGGCGCGCTGAAGCTTTCTTT. It specifies CASSFEISGRAEAFF.

As regards this clonotype: Since the CDR3 does not end with the conserved phenylalanine or tryptophan, this likely comes from a read error. The chain links TRBV7-7 to TRBJ2-2; D might be TRBD1 or TRBD2, each matching 6 bases. CDR1 SSHAT and CDR2 FNYEAQ come from the germline V gene (reference sequence). The length of the CDR3 is 15 residues. CDR3 residues: CASSLGTLNTGGLFS. CDR3 sequence (DNA): TGTGCTAGCAGCTTAGGGACACTGAACACCGGGGGGCTGTTTTCT.

The V gene is TRBV7-9, the J gene TRBJ2-1; 8 nucleotides match TRBD2. J lost 7 bases, V lost 5 bases, and 13 bases had no gene match. The germline V gene has CDR1 SEHNR and CDR2 FQNEAQ (reference sequence). The CDR3 totals 16 residues. CDR3 region: CASSRLPGGPSNEQFF. CDR3 in DNA: TGTGCCAGCAGCCGACTACCGGGAGGGCCCTCAAATGAGCAGTTCTTC.